The present entry profiles one T cell receptor beta chain with its context. The data are from a study of blood T cell repertoires in COVID-19. Looking at the study overall: From the United States, Italy and Spain came samples of acute and convalescent COVID-19.

Everyone who took part was roughly 18 to 89 years old, and they came from 20 to 25 US areas. Allocation to cohorts depended on clinical history reported by the participants. The length of the CDR3 is 15 residues. The germline gives CDR1 MDHEN, CDR2 SYDVKM. V was clipped by 5 bases and J by 1 base, with 14 bases between them. Here immunoSEQ multiplex PCR was the method, and the copy in TCRdb shows in-frame clones only, minus some. The sample holds 200,000 to 250,000 clones, approximately 86% seen once. Sequenced: PBMCs or T cells enriched from blood (not recorded which). The sequence was collected from a woman aged 45-59 years with acute COVID-19. J is TRBJ1-2 and V is TRBV28; possibly TRBD1 for D (6 bases). The CDR3 reads CASSRTDSINYGYTF. The CDR3 DNA sequence: TGTGCCAGCAGTCGGACGGACAGCATTAACTATGGCTACACCTTC.